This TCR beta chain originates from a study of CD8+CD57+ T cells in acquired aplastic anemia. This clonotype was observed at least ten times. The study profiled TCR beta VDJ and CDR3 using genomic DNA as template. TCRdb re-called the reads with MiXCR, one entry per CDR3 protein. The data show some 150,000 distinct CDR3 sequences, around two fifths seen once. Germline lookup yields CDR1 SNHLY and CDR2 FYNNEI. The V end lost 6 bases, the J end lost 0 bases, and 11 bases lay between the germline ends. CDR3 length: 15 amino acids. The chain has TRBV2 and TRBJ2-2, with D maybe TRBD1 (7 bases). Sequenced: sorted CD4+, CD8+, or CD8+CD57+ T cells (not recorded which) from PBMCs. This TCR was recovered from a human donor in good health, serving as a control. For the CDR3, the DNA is TGTGCCAGCAGGGAGGGGACAGCGAACACCGGGGAGCTGTTTTTT. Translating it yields CASREGTANTGELFF.